This T cell receptor beta chain emerged from a study of blood T cell repertoires in COVID-19. In the study overall: Material from acute and convalescent COVID-19 was sourced from the United States, Italy and Spain.

This clone was seen more than once but under ten times. The method was immunoSEQ multiplex PCR; TCRdb's version includes in-frame clones alone and lacks a portion of them. The sample consists of 150,000 to 200,000 clones, approximately 85% of them appearing once. Per the germline V gene, CDR1 is SGHRS and CDR2 is YFSETQ. The CDR3 consists of 14 residues. V was clipped by 1 base and J by 4 bases, with 11 bases between them. This chain joins TRBV5-1 and TRBJ1-1, with D possibly TRBD1 on 5 matching bases. Sequenced material: peripheral blood. The clonotype originates from a woman aged 45 to 65 with COVID-19, enrolled during active disease. CDR3 nucleotide sequence: TGCGCCAGCAGCTTGCCCCAGGGTCGCACTGAAGCTTTCTTT. This encodes CASSLPQGRTEAFF.